The T cell receptor beta chain under discussion was sequenced for a study of T cell repertoires in cytomegalovirus infection. Study-wide background: CMV epitopes that were recently identified and HLA-C-restricted were used alongside well-studied HLA-B-restricted ones. The public TCR beta signatures pointed to both CMV infection and matching HLA type.

Details on this clonotype: Its antigen is unknown.

Regarding the study as a whole: Dominating the ex vivo response were TCR beta clonotypes that were CMV-specific and HLA-C-restricted. Of the TCR beta families, the public ones yielded a cumulative frequency that identified carriers of CMV plus the relevant HLA.

Germline V gene lookup returns CDR1 LGHNA and CDR2 YSLEER. The CDR3 runs 13 residues. Deletions cut 0 bases from V and 9 bases from J, with 9 bases between. TCRdb processed the reads anew with MiXCR; each CDR3 protein has one entry. The sample has about 52,000 distinct CDR3 sequences, about 19% seen once; the top ten hold over 75%. This sequence was found in a human donor in good health (CMV status not recorded). Some clones in this sample may be carry-over from other donors' samples. The V gene is TRBV4-3, the J gene TRBJ2-1, with D uncertain. The sequences come from CD8+ T cells from cultured PBMCs, collected from culture after CMV antigen stimulation. The CDR3 sequence is CASSQDRVREQFF. CDR3 in DNA: TGCGCCAGCAGCCAAGATAGGGTTCGTGAGCAGTTCTTC.